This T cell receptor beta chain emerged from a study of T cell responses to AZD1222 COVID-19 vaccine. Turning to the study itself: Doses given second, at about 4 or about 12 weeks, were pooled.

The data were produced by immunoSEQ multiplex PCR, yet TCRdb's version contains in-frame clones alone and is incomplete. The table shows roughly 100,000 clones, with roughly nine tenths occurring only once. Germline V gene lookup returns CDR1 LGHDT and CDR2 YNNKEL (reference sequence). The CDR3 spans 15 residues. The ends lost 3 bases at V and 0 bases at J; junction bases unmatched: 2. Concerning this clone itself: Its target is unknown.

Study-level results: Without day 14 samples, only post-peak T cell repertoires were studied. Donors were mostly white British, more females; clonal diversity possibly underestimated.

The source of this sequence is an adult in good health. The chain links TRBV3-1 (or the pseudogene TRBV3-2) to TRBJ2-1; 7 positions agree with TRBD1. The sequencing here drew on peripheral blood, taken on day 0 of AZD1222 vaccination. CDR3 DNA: TGTGCCAGCAGCCAGGCAGGGGGCTCCTACAATGAGCAGTTCTTC. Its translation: CASSQAGGSYNEQFF.